A selection of T cell receptor beta chains follows, all from one sample in a study of blood T cell repertoires in COVID-19. Sequenced by immunoSEQ multiplex PCR; TCRdb stores in-frame clones only, minus some. Here the sample spans a few hundred thousand clones, 86% being singletons. The sequenced sample was peripheral blood. These receptors were taken from a man older than 75 with acute or convalescent COVID-19. Both conserved end residues are trimmed from each CDR3. Fields, in order: CDR3 length, J gene, V gene, CDR3 protein.

12	TRBJ1-1	TRBV6-6	ASSPDRVVTEAF
14	TRBJ2-5	TRBV5-1	ASSPGLGQGRETQY
13	TRBJ1-1	TRBV7-3	ASSLMGTGGTEAF
13	TRBJ1-6	TRBV28	ASSPPTGTNSPLH
11	TRBJ1-2	TRBV7-8	ASSLDRGHGYT
15	TRBJ2-5	TRBV9	ASSVDPKGGLEETQY
18	TRBJ2-3	TRBV9	ASSVVLGLAGGPTPDTQY
12	TRBJ2-3	TRBV6-2/TRBV6-3	ASSYTGSTDTQY
11	TRBJ2-3	TRBV11-2	ASSSPGGISQY
13	TRBJ1-4	TRBV6-4	ASSSQGSRGEKLF
11	TRBJ1-5	TRBV2	ASGQVINQPQH
12	TRBJ1-1	TRBV5-6	ASSREGVNTEAF
11	TRBJ1-6	TRBV10-3	AIRGQANSPLH
12	TRBJ1-2	TRBV4-1	ASSQRTGFYGYT
16	TRBJ2-1	TRBV6-6	ASSPRVAGGSSYNEQF
15	TRBJ1-1	TRBV3-1/TRBV3-2	ASSQDQRAGGNTEAF
12	TRBJ2-2	TRBV5-4	ASSTGGESGELF
13	TRBJ2-7	TRBV6-5	ASSYLLAGNYEQY
14	TRBJ1-2	TRBV3-1/TRBV3-2	ASSLTATGALGGYT
9	TRBJ2-7	TRBV6-2/TRBV6-3	ASSPLYEQY
15	TRBJ1-2	TRBV28	ASSPVDRVGSGYGYT
12	TRBJ1-5	TRBV18	ASSSGGTNQPQH
12	TRBJ1-5	TRBV7-8	ASSLPGFNEPQH
14	TRBJ1-1	TRBV5-1	ASSLGPGGAGTEAF
12	TRBJ1-6	TRBV3-1/TRBV3-2	ASSQGQGNSPLH
10	TRBJ2-1	TRBV3-1/TRBV3-2	ASSRGDNEQF
13	TRBJ2-7	TRBV18	ASSPTVQRRDEQY
13	TRBJ2-3	TRBV25-1	ASSEFRQGSDTQY
11	TRBJ1-1	TRBV6-5	ASRTPGTGRAF
12	TRBJ2-2	TRBV10-2	AAVGGQYTGELF
13	TRBJ2-3	TRBV3-1/TRBV3-2	ASSQVPGSTDTQY
13	TRBJ1-1	TRBV19	ASRGQGLLNTEAF
15	TRBJ1-5	TRBV9	ASSVLPREARNQPQH
14	TRBJ1-3	TRBV5-6	ASSSPRTAGGNTIY
12	TRBJ1-5	TRBV19	ASSMRSDNQPQH
15	TRBJ2-1	TRBV24-1	ATSDALPGQGPYEQF